These 31 T cell receptor beta chains originate from one sample sequenced in a study of T-cell memory formation after mild COVID-19. TCRdb re-called the 5' RACE reads with MiXCR, one entry per CDR3 protein. This sample has about 110,000 distinct CDR3 sequences, with approximately 15% found just once. The specimen sequenced was PBMCs or a T cell subset sorted from them (not recorded which). Receptors originate from a man aged 18 to 29 who had mild COVID-19 (a few samples of this study predate the infection). Cell type and time point are not known.

In this sample, this clonotype turned up many times. The rearrangement joins TRBV7-3 to TRBJ2-3; D call uncertain. The CDR3 runs 15 residues. Germline CDR1 reads SGHTA; CDR2 reads FQGTGA. Between the trimmed V and J ends, which lost 0 bases and 2 bases, there was a span of 9 bases. As DNA, the CDR3 is TGTGCCAGCAGCTTAACAGGACCTTACACAGATACGCAGTATTTT. Protein sequence: CASSLTGPYTDTQYF.

This rearrangement joins TRBV5-5 to TRBJ2-2, with 8 bases lining up with TRBD1. Per germline, CDR1 SGHKS and CDR2 YYEKEE (reference sequence). Trimming at V came to 1 base and at J to 6 bases, leaving 5 bases not matched to a gene. The CDR3 has 15 amino acids. The CDR3 DNA reads as TGTGCCAGCAGCTTGAGACAGGGGAGTCCCGGGGAGCTGTTTTTT. As protein: CASSLRQGSPGELFF. Full variable domain (missing parts from reference TRBV5-5 and TRBJ2-2): DAGVTQSPTHLIKTRGQQVTLRCSPISGHKSVSWYQQVLGQGPQFIFQYYEKEERGRGNFPDRFSARQFPNYSSELNVNALLLGDSALYLCASSLRQGSPGELFFGEGSRLTVL.

This clonotype showed up many times. The rearrangement links TRBV4-1 to TRBJ1-1, with 7 nucleotides matching TRBD1. V trimming: 0 bases; J trimming: 8 bases; junction bases outside the gene matches: 12. Germline assignment: CDR1 MGHRA and CDR2 YSYEKL. The CDR3 spans 16 residues. For the CDR3, the DNA is TGCGCCAGCAGCCAAGAACAGGGGCCGCAACGGATAGAAGCTTTCTTT. This encodes CASSQEQGPQRIEAFF.

This clonotype was found a few times. The rearrangement uses TRBV6-2 or TRBV6-3 and TRBJ2-1; 9 positions agree with TRBD2. CDR1 MNHEY and CDR2 SVGEGT come from the germline V gene. The CDR3 totals 16 residues. Trimming took 7 bases from V and 1 from J; bases not matched to a gene: 8. The CDR3 nucleotides are TGTGCCAGCACCCTAACCAGCGGGGGGTCCTACAATGAGCAGTTCTTC. Protein product: CASTLTSGGSYNEQFF.

The chain is built from TRBV7-2 and TRBJ2-1; 7 bases line up with TRBD2. The CDR3 runs 17 residues. With 0 bases clipped from V and 6 bases from J, the junction kept 11 bases outside the gene matches. CDR1 is SGHTA, CDR2 FQGNSA, per germline. Here the CDR3 reads CASSLAGWGGSGNEQFF. In nucleotides, the CDR3 is TGTGCCAGCAGCTTAGCGGGTTGGGGGGGTTCTGGCAATGAGCAGTTCTTC.

This clonotype has more than one count but fewer than ten. This chain uses TRBV12-3 or TRBV12-4 with TRBJ2-2; TRBD2 aligns across 9 bases. V lost 1 base to trimming and J lost 6 bases; unmatched junction nucleotides: 9. CDR3 length: 17 amino acids. The CDR3: CASSLEPGLASAGELFF. The CDR3 region has the DNA TGTGCCAGCAGTTTAGAGCCCGGACTAGCGTCAGCCGGGGAGCTGTTTTTT.

CDR3 region: CASSPLATRGNEQFF. The DNA of the CDR3 is TGTGCCAGCAGCCCCCTAGCAACCCGAGGCAATGAGCAGTTCTTC. J is TRBJ2-1 and V is TRBV7-2; D is perhaps TRBD2 (5 bases). CDR3 length equals 15 residues. V shed 5 bases and J shed 6 bases, with 17 bases lying between them. Germline V gives CDR1 SGHTA, CDR2 FQGNSA.

The chain employs TRBV12-3 or TRBV12-4 and TRBJ2-1; 15 nucleotides match TRBD2. The CDR3 runs to 15 residues. The V and J ends lost 8 bases and 1 base, in that order; junction bases with no gene match: 0. The CDR3, as DNA: TGTGCCAGCGGACTAGCGGGGGGGTCCTACAATGAGCAGTTCTTC. It is translated as CASGLAGGSYNEQFF.

This clonotype turned up a few times. This chain joins TRBV7-6 and TRBJ2-6; no definite D call. The CDR3 extends over 11 amino acids. Germline lookup yields CDR1 SGHVS and CDR2 FNYEAQ. V lost 5 bases, J lost 12 bases, and 8 bases lay in between. This CDR3 is CASSPPGVLTF. CDR3 coding DNA: TGTGCCAGCAGCCCTCCGGGCGTCCTGACTTTC.

The chain employs TRBV28 and TRBJ2-7; 12 bases fit TRBD2. CDR3 length: 18 amino acids. The V gene's germline CDR1 is MDHEN and CDR2 SYDVKM. The junction had 11 bases not matched to a gene; V was cut back by 5 bases and J by 0 bases. As DNA, the CDR3 is TGTGCCAGCAGTAAGCCGACTAGCGGGGGCCGGAGCTCCTACGAGCAGTACGTC. It encodes CASSKPTSGGRSSYEQYV.

This clonotype was observed a handful of times. The genes are TRBV12-3 or TRBV12-4 and TRBJ1-2; D uncertain. This CDR3 contains 16 residues. V was cut by 8 bases and J by 1 base, with 20 bases left in between. CDR3 coding DNA: TGTGCCAGCTCCTCCACAGAGCTAAGAATTAACTATGGCTACACCTTC. Amino acids: CASSSTELRINYGYTF.

V is TRBV4-1 and J is TRBJ1-1; D remains unclear. The CDR3 runs 13 residues. V was clipped by 4 bases and J by 5 bases, with 11 bases between them. Germline V lookup: CDR1 MGHRA, CDR2 YSYEKL. This CDR3 is CASSRGPETEAFF. CDR3 nucleotides: TGCGCCAGCAGCCGAGGACCCGAAACTGAAGCTTTCTTT.

This chain joins TRBV4-2 and TRBJ2-1; 7 positions agree with TRBD1. The ends lost 10 bases at V and 5 bases at J; junction bases unmatched: 11. CDR1 and CDR2 (germline): LGHNA, YNFKEQ. This CDR3 has 14 amino acids. CDR3 sequence (DNA): TGTGCCATGGGCCCGCCGGGACAGCACAATGAGCAGTTCTTC. This encodes CAMGPPGQHNEQFF.

This clonotype was detected a few times. The chain joins TRBV19 to TRBJ1-1; D might be TRBD1 (6 bases). The CDR3 spans 14 residues. Germline CDR1 and CDR2: LNHDA and SQIVND (reference sequence). The V end was cut by 3 bases, the J end by 1 base, with 9 bases between. For the CDR3, the DNA is TGTGCCAGTAGTATTATACAGGGGAACACTGAAGCTTTCTTT. Its protein product is CASSIIQGNTEAFF.

This clonotype showed up just a few times. The chain joins TRBV7-3 to TRBJ2-7; 8 bases map to TRBD1. V lost 5 bases, J lost 3 bases, and 6 bases stayed unmatched. CDR3 size: 14 residues. Germline values: CDR1 SGHTA, CDR2 FQGTGA. In nucleotides, the CDR3 is TGTGCCAGCAGCCCACAGGGGGAGTTCTACGAGCAGTACTTC. It specifies CASSPQGEFYEQYF. Drawing the rest from reference TRBV7-3 and TRBJ2-7, the complete variable domain is GAGVSQTPSNKVTEKGKYVELRCDPISGHTALYWYRQSLGQGPEFLIYFQGTGAADDSGLPNDRFFAVRPEGSVSTLKIQRTERGDSAVYLCASSPQGEFYEQYFGPGTRLTVT.

Many counts were recorded for this clonotype. This chain links TRBV29-1 with TRBJ2-7; 7 bases fit TRBD1. There are 15 residues in the CDR3. V lost 0 bases to trimming and J lost 3 bases; unmatched junction nucleotides: 8. Germline CDR1 reads SQVTM; CDR2 reads ANQGSEA. CDR3 in DNA: TGCAGCGTTGAAGACCCCGGGACAGAGAGCTACGAGCAGTACTTC. Residues: CSVEDPGTESYEQYF.

This clonotype was detected many times. The chain uses TRBV5-1 and TRBJ2-7; 9 bases are a match to TRBD2. Per the germline V gene, CDR1 is SGHRS and CDR2 is YFSETQ. V shed 3 bases and J 5 bases; nucleotides not matched to a gene: 0. This CDR3 comprises 12 residues. The CDR3 loop reads CASSWTSDEQYF. CDR3 DNA: TGCGCCAGCAGCTGGACTAGCGACGAGCAGTACTTC.

The chain couples TRBV19 to TRBJ1-5, with D maybe TRBD1 (5 bases). Germline loops: CDR1 LNHDA, CDR2 SQIVND (reference sequence). The V gene lost 1 base and the J gene lost 2 bases, with 18 bases spanning the gap. CDR3 size: 18 residues. CDR3 region: CASSIVAQVKGGNQPQHF. DNA of the CDR3: TGTGCCAGTAGTATAGTCGCACAGGTTAAAGGGGGCAATCAGCCCCAGCATTTT.

The gene calls are TRBV7-3 and TRBJ1-1; D uncertain. Germline loops: CDR1 SGHTA, CDR2 FQGTGA. The CDR3 length is 12 residues. Between the trimmed V and J ends, which lost 8 bases and 8 bases, there was a span of 15 bases. The CDR3 nucleotides are TGTGCCAGCGGACGTACCGGCCAAGAAGCTTTCTTT. It specifies CASGRTGQEAFF. Full variable domain (rest looked up from reference TRBV7-3 and TRBJ1-1): GAGVSQTPSNKVTEKGKYVELRCDPISGHTALYWYRQSLGQGPEFLIYFQGTGAADDSGLPNDRFFAVRPEGSVSTLKIQRTERGDSAVYLCASGRTGQEAFFGQGTRLTVV.

This clonotype was found a few times. The chain carries TRBV9 and TRBJ1-2, with D perhaps matching TRBD1 (6 bases). Trimming pared 6 bases from V and 2 bases from J, leaving 17 bases between. Germline V gives CDR1 SGDLS, CDR2 YYNGEE. There are 15 residues in the CDR3. CDR3 in amino acids: CASTPGGATNYGYTF. Written as DNA, the CDR3 is TGTGCCAGCACCCCGGGGGGGGCGACGAACTATGGCTACACCTTC.

This clonotype has a handful of counts. The rearrangement links TRBV27 to TRBJ2-2, with D unclear. Trimming left V 0 bases short and J 6 bases short, with 14 bases between. The length of the CDR3 is 16 residues. Germline CDR1 reads MNHEY; CDR2 reads SMNVEV (reference sequence). The CDR3 loop is CASSLSAGLTPGELFF. The DNA of the CDR3 is TGTGCCAGCAGTTTATCGGCAGGCCTAACCCCCGGGGAGCTGTTTTTT.

The genes are TRBV5-5 and TRBJ2-7, with D possibly TRBD1 on 6 matching bases. V shed 0 bases and J shed 0 bases, with 10 bases lying between them. The CDR3 runs to 15 residues. Germline V lookup: CDR1 SGHKS, CDR2 YYEKEE (reference sequence). The CDR3 coding sequence is TGTGCCAGCAGCTTGGTCAGGGGCTTCTCCTACGAGCAGTACTTC. It specifies CASSLVRGFSYEQYF. Variable domain in full (rest from reference TRBV5-5 and TRBJ2-7): DAGVTQSPTHLIKTRGQQVTLRCSPISGHKSVSWYQQVLGQGPQFIFQYYEKEERGRGNFPDRFSARQFPNYSSELNVNALLLGDSALYLCASSLVRGFSYEQYFGPGTRLTVT.

A few counts support this clonotype. The V call is TRBV19, the J call TRBJ2-1, with 7 bases that match TRBD1. Germline assignment: CDR1 LNHDA and CDR2 SQIVND (reference sequence). The CDR3 extends over 19 amino acids. V shed 3 bases and J 1 base; nucleotides not matched to a gene: 15. Here the CDR3 reads CASSISDRVRLSSYNEQFF. The CDR3 nucleotides are TGTGCCAGTAGTATTTCTGACAGGGTCCGTCTTTCTTCCTACAATGAGCAGTTCTTC. Using reference TRBV19 and TRBJ2-1 for the parts outside the CDR3, the full variable domain is DGGITQSPKYLFRKEGQNVTLSCEQNLNHDAMYWYRQDPGQGLRLIYYSQIVNDFQKGDIAEGYSVSREKKESFPLTVTSAQKNPTAFYLCASSISDRVRLSSYNEQFFGPGTRLTVL.

The CDR3 region has the DNA TGTGCCAGCAGTTTATCGGACTACCCTGGCCCCTATGGCTACACCTTC. It encodes CASSLSDYPGPYGYTF. The rearrangement uses TRBV27 and TRBJ1-2; D call uncertain. This CDR3 region has 16 residues. Germline CDR1 reads MNHEY; CDR2 reads SMNVEV (reference sequence). Trimming removed 0 bases at V and 4 bases at J, with 15 bases between.

This clonotype was seen ten or more times. The chain links TRBV6-4 to TRBJ2-3, with 9 positions matching TRBD2. After removal of 3 bases from V and 4 bases from J, the junction contained 5 bases not matched to a gene. Germline CDR1 is MRHNA and CDR2 is SNTAGT. The CDR3 is made up of 15 amino acids. CDR3 sequence: CASSEGGGAADTQYF. CDR3 nucleotides: TGTGCCAGCAGTGAAGGCGGGGGGGCCGCAGATACGCAGTATTTT.

The chain recombines TRBV14 with TRBJ1-1; TRBD1 might be the D (5 bases). The CDR3 spans 15 residues. Germline values: CDR1 SGHDN, CDR2 FVKESK. Trimming removed 3 bases from V and 5 bases from J, with 16 bases in between. CDR3 DNA: TGTGCCAGCAGCCACGTTGGGACCTCTCGGACTGAAGCTTTCTTT. Protein product: CASSHVGTSRTEAFF.

The rearrangement joins TRBV10-3 to TRBJ2-1, with TRBD1 identical over 8 bases. Germline trimming cut 6 bases from V and 9 bases from J; bases unmatched to any gene: 10. The CDR3 totals 14 residues. Germline values: CDR1 ENHRY, CDR2 SYGVKD. The CDR3 loop is CAISSQGARGEQFF. CDR3 sequence (DNA): TGTGCCATCAGCTCCCAGGGGGCGCGGGGTGAGCAGTTCTTC.

This clonotype turned up a few times. The gene calls are TRBV27 and TRBJ2-7; D unresolved. V was pared by 0 bases and J by 6 bases, with 9 bases between. This CDR3 region has 13 residues. In germline, CDR1 is MNHEY, CDR2 SMNVEV (reference sequence). This CDR3 reads CASSLSPISEQYV. For the CDR3, the DNA is TGTGCCAGCAGTTTATCCCCCATAAGCGAGCAGTACGTC.

Turning to this clonotype: A much larger clone lies one base from this, so it may be a read error. The J gene is TRBJ2-7, the V gene TRBV4-2; 10 nucleotides match TRBD2. There are 17 residues in the CDR3. The trim removed 4 bases at V and 2 bases at J, leaving 11 bases unmatched. The germline V gene has CDR1 LGHNA and CDR2 YNFKEQ. This CDR3 reads CASSPELAGCSTYEQYF. The CDR3 DNA reads as TGTGCCAGCAGCCCGGAACTAGCGGGGTGCTCCACCTACGAGCAGTACTTC.

This clonotype was detected a few times. The chain uses TRBV7-2 and TRBJ2-5; 7 bases agree with TRBD1. Germline assignment: CDR1 SGHTA and CDR2 FQGNSA. The V and J ends lost 5 bases and 1 base, in that order; junction bases with no gene match: 10. The CDR3 runs 16 residues. CDR3 residues: CASSLPEDRTQETQYF. Written as DNA, the CDR3 is TGTGCCAGCAGCCTACCCGAGGACAGGACCCAAGAGACCCAGTACTTC.

CDR3 sequence reads: CASTPDWKTQYF. The CDR3 DNA is TGTGCCAGCACCCCGGACTGGAAGACCCAGTACTTC. The rearrangement uses TRBV11-2 and TRBJ2-5; TRBD2 is a possible D gene (5 bases). V was shortened by 7 bases and J by 6 bases, with 12 bases between the two germline ends. The germline V gene has CDR1 SGHAT and CDR2 FQNNGV. This CDR3 has 12 amino acids.